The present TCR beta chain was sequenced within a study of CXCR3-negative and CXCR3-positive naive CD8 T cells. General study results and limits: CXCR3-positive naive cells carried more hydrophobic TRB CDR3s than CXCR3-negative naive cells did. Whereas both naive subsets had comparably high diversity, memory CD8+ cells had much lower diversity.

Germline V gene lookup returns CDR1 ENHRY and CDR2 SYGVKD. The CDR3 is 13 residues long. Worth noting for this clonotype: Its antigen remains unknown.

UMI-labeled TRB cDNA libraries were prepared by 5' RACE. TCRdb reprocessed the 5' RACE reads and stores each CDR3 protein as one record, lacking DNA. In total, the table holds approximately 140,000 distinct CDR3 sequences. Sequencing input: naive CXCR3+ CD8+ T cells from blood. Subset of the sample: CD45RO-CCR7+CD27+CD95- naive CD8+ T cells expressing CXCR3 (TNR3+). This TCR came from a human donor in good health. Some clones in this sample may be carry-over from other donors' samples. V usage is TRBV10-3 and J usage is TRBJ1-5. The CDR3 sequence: CAISQGDNQPQHF.